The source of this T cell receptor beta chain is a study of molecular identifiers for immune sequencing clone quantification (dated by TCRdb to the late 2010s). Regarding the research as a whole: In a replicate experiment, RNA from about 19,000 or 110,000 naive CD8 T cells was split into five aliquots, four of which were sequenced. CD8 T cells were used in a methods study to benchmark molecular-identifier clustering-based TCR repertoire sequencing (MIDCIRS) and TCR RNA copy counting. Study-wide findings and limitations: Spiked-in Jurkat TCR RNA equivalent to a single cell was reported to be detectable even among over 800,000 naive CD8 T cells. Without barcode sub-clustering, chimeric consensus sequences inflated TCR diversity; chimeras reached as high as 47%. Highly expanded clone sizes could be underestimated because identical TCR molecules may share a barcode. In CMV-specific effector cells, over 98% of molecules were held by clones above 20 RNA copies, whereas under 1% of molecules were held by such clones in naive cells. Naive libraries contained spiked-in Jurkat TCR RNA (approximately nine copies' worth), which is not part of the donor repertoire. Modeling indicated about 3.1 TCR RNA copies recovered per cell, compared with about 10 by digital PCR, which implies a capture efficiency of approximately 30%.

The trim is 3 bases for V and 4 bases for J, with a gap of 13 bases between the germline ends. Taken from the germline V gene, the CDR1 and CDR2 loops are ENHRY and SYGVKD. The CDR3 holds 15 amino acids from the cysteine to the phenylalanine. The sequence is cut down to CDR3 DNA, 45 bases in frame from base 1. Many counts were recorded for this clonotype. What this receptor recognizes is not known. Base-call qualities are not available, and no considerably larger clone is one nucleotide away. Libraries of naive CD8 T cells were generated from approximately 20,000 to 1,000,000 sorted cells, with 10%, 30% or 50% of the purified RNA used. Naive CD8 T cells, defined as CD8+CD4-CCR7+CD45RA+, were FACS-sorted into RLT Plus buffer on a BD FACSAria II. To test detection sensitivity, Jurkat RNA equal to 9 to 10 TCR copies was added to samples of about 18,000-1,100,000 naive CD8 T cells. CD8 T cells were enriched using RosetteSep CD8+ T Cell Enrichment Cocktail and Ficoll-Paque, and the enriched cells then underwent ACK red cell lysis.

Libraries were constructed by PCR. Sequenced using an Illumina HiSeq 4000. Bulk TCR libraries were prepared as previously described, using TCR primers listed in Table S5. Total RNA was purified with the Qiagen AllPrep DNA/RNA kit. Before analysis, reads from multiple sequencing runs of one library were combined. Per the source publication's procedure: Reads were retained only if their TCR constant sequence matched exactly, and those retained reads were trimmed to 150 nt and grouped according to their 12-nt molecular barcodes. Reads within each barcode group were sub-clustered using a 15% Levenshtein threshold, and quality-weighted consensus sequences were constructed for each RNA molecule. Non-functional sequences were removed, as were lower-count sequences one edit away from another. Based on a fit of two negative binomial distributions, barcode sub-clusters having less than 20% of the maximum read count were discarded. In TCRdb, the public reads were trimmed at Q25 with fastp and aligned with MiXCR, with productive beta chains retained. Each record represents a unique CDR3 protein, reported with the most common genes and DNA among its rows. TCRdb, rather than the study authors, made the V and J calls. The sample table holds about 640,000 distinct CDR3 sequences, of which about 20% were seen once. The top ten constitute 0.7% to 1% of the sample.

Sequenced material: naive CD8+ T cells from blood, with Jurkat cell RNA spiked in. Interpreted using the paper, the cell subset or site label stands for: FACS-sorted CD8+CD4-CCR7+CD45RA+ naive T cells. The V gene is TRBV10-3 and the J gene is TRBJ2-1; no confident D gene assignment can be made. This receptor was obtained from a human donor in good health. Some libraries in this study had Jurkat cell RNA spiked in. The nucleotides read TGTGCCATCAGTGAAGATCTCTCAGTATACAATGAGCAGTTCTTC. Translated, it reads CAISEDLSVYNEQFF.